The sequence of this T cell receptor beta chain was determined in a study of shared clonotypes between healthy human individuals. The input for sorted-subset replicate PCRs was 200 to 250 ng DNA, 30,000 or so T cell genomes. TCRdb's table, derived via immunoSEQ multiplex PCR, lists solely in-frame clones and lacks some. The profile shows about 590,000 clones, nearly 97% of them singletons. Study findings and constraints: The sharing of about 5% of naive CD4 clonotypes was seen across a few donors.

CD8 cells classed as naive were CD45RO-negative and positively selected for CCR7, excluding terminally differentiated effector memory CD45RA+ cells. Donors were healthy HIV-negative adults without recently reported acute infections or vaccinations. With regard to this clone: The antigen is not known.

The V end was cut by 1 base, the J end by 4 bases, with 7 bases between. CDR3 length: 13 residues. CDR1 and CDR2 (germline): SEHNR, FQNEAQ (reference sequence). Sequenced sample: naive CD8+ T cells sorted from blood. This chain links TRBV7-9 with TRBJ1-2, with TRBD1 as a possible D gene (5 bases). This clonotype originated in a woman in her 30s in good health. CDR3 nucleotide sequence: TGTGCCAGCAGCTTAGGGGACGTCTATGGCTACACCTTC. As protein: CASSLGDVYGYTF.